The rows below give T cell receptor beta chains drawn from one sample of a study of blood T cell repertoires in COVID-19. Method: immunoSEQ multiplex PCR; TCRdb's copy keeps in-frame clones and lacks some. Counted here are approximately 200,000 clones, roughly four fifths occurring once; the ten biggest clones make up approximately 12%. The sample was PBMCs or T cells enriched from blood (not recorded which). These receptor sequences come from a man aged 35 to 55 who had recovered from COVID-19. The CDR3 runs from the conserved cysteine through the conserved F or W. The order of the fields is D gene, J gene, V gene, clone size, CDR3 length, CDR3 protein, CDR3 DNA. A D gene is named only where the DNA matches it firmly. Not every row has a clone size; where given, it reads once, few, many or a size class.

>TRBD1|TRBJ1-2|TRBV6-4|NA|17
CASSDNSKGAHYYGYTF
TGTGCCAGCAGTGATAACAGTAAGGGGGCGCATTATTATGGCTACACCTTC
>NA|TRBJ1-5|TRBV3-1/TRBV3-2|NA|17
CASSQTRGTYSNQPQHF
TGTGCCAGCAGCCAGACCCGGGGGACTTATAGCAATCAGCCCCAGCATTTT
>TRBD1|TRBJ2-7|TRBV28|once|14
CASSSRDSSYEQYF
TGTGCCAGCAGTTCCCGGGACAGCTCCTACGAGCAGTACTTC
>TRBD1|TRBJ1-2|TRBV19|NA|13
CATRTGTNYGYTF
TGTGCCACAAGGACAGGGACTAACTATGGCTACACCTTC
>NA|TRBJ2-6|TRBV19|NA|18
CASSFGQDYLSGANVLTF
TGTGCCAGTAGTTTCGGACAGGACTACCTCTCTGGGGCCAACGTCCTGACTTTC
>TRBD1|TRBJ1-2|TRBV3-1/TRBV3-2|NA|16
CASSLPLLTGNYGYTF
TGTGCCAGCAGCCTCCCCCTCCTGACAGGGAACTATGGCTACACCTTC
>NA|TRBJ1-5|TRBV21-1|NA|14
CASSKVGQGQPQHF
TGTGCCAGCAGCAAAGTTGGGCAGGGGCAGCCCCAGCATTTT
>NA|TRBJ2-7|TRBV11-3|few|14
CASSLYDTSYEQYF
TGTGCCAGCAGCTTATATGACACCTCCTACGAGCAGTACTTC
>NA|TRBJ2-3|TRBV27|NA|15
CASSFRDRTTDTQYF
TGTGCCAGCAGTTTTAGGGATAGGACTACAGATACGCAGTATTTT
>TRBD2|TRBJ2-1|TRBV13|NA|15
CASSLGGLVLNEQFF
TGTGCCAGCAGCTTAGGAGGACTAGTTTTGAATGAGCAGTTCTTC
>NA|TRBJ2-2|TRBV5-6|once|12
CASSLVYGELFF
TGTGCCAGCAGCTTGGTTTACGGGGAGCTGTTTTTT
>NA|TRBJ2-5|TRBV29-1|NA|12
CSVDDAVETQYF
TGCAGCGTTGATGACGCGGTGGAGACCCAGTACTTC
>NA|TRBJ1-6|TRBV7-9|NA|17
CASSPLGGSSYNSPLHF
TGTGCCAGCAGCCCTCTGGGGGGTAGCTCCTATAATTCACCCCTCCACTTT
>TRBD2|TRBJ2-2|TRBV10-2|NA|15
CASMISGGATGELFF
TGCGCCAGCATGATTTCGGGAGGGGCCACCGGGGAGCTGTTTTTT